This entry is about one TCR beta chain. This clone came up once. This receptor's antigen is unknown. Base quality data are lacking; no much larger clone is found one base away. Genomic DNA was extracted from sorted cells for sequencing of the TCRbeta CDR3 region. The immunoSEQ Assay was used to sequence the TCRbeta CDR3 regions. Here the immuneACCESS table is served through TCRdb, limited to in-frame sequences with V and J called. Missing clones are a known gap in these copies; in checked studies unresolved V genes cover under half, and the rest lacks a known reason. Here the sample has 85,000 to 100,000 clones; approximately 85% occur a single time. About 0.2% of the sample belongs to the ten largest clones. The sample belongs to a study of OX40 agonist ivuxolimab in advanced cancers. Regarding the research as a whole: Ivuxolimab was an agonistic, fully human IgG2 monoclonal antibody directed against OX40 (CD134), a costimulatory receptor. Intravenous ivuxolimab was administered to patients every 2 weeks at six dose levels: 0.01, 0.1, 0.3, 1.5, 3 and 10 mg/kg. Of the roughly 51 patients in dose escalation, about 20 had hepatocellular carcinoma, some 15 had melanoma, 9 had renal cell carcinoma and 9 had head and neck cancer. In the dose-escalation cohort, 70% to 85% of patients were male, and the mean age was approximately 64 years, with a range of about 20 to 79. Patients were allowed to have had prior anti-PD-1, anti-PD-L1 or anti-CTLA-4 therapy, and 30% to 50% of the dose-escalation patients had previously received checkpoint inhibitors. Partial responses were achieved by three dose-escalation patients, of whom one had hepatocellular carcinoma and two had cutaneous melanoma. Peripheral TCRbeta sequencing aimed to test whether ivuxolimab altered TCR sequence diversity and caused clonal T-cell expansion. The monotherapy dose-escalation portion (N = 52 patients) of the phase I ivuxolimab trial is reported in the paper. General conclusions and limits of the study: In partial responders in the 0.1-3.0 mg/kg groups, normalized peripheral clonal expansion was found to be among the lowest, especially among CD8+ T cells. Antigen specificity was not determined for the clonally expanded peripheral T cells. After ivuxolimab, CD8+ T cells had more expanded clones than CD4+ T cells on average. At doses of 0.1 to 3.0 mg/kg, clonal expansion of both CD4+ and CD8+ blood T cells was observed from baseline to week 6. Low levels of normalized T-cell clonal expansion were also shown by some nonresponding patients.

Patients with autoimmune disease history or receiving systemic immunosuppression were excluded from the trial. Peripheral blood for TCR sequencing was collected from all dose cohorts at baseline, on cycle 4 day 1, and on cycle 7 day 1. Samples were obtained from an open-label, multicenter, first-in-human phase I dose-escalation trial of ivuxolimab. The trial enrolled adults with locally advanced or metastatic head and neck squamous cell, hepatocellular, melanoma or renal cell carcinoma. Before TCR sequencing, CD4+ T cells and CD8+ T cells from peripheral blood were sorted into separate populations. The V end loses 4 bases and the J end loses 3 bases, and a stretch of 7 bases separates them. Taken from cysteine to phenylalanine, the CDR3 has 12 residues. Only the CDR3 DNA is retained, 36 bases long and in frame from the first base. CDR1 and CDR2, looked up from the germline V gene, are SGHRS and YFSETQ.

The sample in question was CD4+ or CD8+ T cells sorted from blood, obtained in a trial of the OX40 agonist ivuxolimab. The chain is assembled from TRBV5-1 and TRBJ1-2; the D gene lacks a confident call. The TCR comes from an adult with an advanced solid tumor such as melanoma, head and neck, liver or kidney cancer. The CDR3 is CASSKTDYGYTF. The nucleotide sequence is given as TGCGCCAGCAGCAAGACGGACTATGGCTACACCTTC.